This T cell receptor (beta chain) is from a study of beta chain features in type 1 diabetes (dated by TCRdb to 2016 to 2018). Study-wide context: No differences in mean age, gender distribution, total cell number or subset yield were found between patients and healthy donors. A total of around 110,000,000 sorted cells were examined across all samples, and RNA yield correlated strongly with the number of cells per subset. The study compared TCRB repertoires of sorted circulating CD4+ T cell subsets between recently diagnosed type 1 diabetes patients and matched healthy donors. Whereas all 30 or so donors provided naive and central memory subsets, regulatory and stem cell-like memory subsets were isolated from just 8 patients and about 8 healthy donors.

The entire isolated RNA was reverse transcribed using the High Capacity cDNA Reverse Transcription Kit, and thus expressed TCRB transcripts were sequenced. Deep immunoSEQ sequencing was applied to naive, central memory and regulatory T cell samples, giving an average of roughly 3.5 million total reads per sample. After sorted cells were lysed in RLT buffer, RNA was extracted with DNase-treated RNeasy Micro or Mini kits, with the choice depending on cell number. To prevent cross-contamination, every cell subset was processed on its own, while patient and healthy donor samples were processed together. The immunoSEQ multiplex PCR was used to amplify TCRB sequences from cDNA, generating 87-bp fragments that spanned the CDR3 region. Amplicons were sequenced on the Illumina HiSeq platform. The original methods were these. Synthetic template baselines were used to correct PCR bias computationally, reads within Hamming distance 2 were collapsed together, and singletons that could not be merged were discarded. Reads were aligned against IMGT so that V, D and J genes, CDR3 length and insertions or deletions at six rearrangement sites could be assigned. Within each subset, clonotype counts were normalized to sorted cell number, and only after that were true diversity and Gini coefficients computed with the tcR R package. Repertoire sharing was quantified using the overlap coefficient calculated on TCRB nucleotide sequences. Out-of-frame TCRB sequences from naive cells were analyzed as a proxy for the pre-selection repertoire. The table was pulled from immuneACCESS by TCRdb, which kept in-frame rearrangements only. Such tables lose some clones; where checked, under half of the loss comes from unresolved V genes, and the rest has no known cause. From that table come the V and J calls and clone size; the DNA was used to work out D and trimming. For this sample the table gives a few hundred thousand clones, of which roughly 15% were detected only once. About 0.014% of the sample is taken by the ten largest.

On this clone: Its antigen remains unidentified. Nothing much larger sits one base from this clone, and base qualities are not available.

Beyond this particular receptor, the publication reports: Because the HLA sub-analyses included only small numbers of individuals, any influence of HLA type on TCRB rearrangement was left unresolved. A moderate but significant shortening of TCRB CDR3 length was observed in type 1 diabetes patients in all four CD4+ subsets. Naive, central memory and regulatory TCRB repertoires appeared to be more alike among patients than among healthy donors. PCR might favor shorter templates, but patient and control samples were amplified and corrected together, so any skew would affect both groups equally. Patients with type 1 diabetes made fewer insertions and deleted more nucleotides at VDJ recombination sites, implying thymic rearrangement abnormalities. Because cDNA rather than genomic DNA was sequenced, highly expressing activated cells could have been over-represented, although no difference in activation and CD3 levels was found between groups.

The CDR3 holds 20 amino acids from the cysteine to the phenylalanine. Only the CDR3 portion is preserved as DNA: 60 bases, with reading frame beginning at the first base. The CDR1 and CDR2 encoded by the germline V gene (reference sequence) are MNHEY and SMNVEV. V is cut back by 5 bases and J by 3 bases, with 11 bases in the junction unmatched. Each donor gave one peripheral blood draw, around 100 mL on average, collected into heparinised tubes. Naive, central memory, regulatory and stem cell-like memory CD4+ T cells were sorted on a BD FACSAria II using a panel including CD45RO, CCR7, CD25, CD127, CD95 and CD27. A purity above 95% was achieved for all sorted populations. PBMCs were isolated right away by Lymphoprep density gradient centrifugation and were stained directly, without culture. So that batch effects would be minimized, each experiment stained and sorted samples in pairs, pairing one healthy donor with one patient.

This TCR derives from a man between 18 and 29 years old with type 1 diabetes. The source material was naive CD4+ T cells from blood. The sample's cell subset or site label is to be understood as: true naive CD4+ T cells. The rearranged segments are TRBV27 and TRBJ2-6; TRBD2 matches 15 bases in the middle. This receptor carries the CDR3 CASSPRTSGRAHLGANVLTF. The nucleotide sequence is TGTGCCAGCAGTCCACGGACTAGCGGGAGGGCCCACCTTGGGGCCAACGTCCTGACTTTC.